The present TCR beta chain was sequenced within a study of T cells in Graves' hyperthyroidism and ophthalmopathy. For the study at large: Peripheral blood was collected at initial diagnosis, before any treatment.

Study-level findings and limits: Ophthalmopathy prediction by the model preceded onset by a median approximately six months.

CDR3 length: 12 residues. The germline V gene has CDR1 DFQATT and CDR2 SNEGSKA (reference sequence). Deletions cut 3 bases from V and 6 bases from J, with 8 bases between. Amplification of TCR beta CDR3 regions was performed using RNA transcripts as template. First-round RT-PCR targeting the TCR CDR3 was performed with the HTBI primer set. TCRdb called the multiplex PCR reads again in MiXCR, with one record for every CDR3 protein. The repertoire includes about 250,000 distinct CDR3 sequences, approximately 23% of them detected once, and 30% to 40% sits in the top ten. About this clonotype: Antigen specificity is unknown.

Diagnostic decisions used clinical symptoms, serum thyroxine and TRAb, thyroid ultrasound and orbital computed tomography. The sample consisted of blood. The V gene is TRBV20-1, the J gene TRBJ2-2; D call uncertain. The clonotype comes from a woman aged 40-49 years with Graves' ophthalmopathy. The CDR3, as DNA: TGCAGTGCTAGTTTTGGCGCCGGGGAGCTGTTTTTT. It yields the protein CSASFGAGELFF.